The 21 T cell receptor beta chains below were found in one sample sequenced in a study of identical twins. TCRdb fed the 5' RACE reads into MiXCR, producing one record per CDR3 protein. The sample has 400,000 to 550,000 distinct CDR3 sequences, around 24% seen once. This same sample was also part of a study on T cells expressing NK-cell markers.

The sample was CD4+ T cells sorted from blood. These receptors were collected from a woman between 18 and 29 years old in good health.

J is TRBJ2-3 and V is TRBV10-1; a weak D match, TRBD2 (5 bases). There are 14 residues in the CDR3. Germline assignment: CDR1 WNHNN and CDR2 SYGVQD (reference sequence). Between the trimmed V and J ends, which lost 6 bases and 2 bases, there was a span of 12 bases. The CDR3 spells CASRGAKSTDTQYF. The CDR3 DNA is TGCGCCAGCAGGGGAGCGAAGTCCACAGATACGCAGTATTTT.

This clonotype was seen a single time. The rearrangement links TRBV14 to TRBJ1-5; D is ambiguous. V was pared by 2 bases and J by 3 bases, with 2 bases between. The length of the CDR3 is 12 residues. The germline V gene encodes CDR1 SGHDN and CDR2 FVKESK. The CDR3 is CASSQTNQPQHF. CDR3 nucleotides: TGTGCCAGCAGCCAAACCAATCAGCCCCAGCATTTT.

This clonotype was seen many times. CDR3 loop: CSARGAGLAGQETQYF. CDR3 DNA sequence: TGCAGTGCTAGAGGAGCGGGACTAGCGGGGCAAGAGACCCAGTACTTC. V and J are TRBV20-1 and TRBJ2-5, with 13 bases identical to TRBD2. Germline CDR1 reads DFQATT; CDR2 reads SNEGSKA (reference sequence). J lost 2 bases, V lost 1 base, and 4 bases had no gene match. The CDR3 runs to 16 residues.

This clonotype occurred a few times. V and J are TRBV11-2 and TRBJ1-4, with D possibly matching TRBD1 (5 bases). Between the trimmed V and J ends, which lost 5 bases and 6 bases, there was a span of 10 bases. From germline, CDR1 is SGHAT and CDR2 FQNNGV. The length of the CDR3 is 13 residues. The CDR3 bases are TGTGCCAGCAGCAGGGGAGCGGATGAAAAACTGTTTTTT. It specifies CASSRGADEKLFF. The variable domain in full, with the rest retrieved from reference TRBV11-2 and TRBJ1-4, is EAGVAQSPRYKIIEKRQSVAFWCNPISGHATLYWYQQILGQGPKLLIQFQNNGVVDDSQLPKDRFSAERLKGVDSTLKIQPAKLEDSAVYLCASSRGADEKLFFGSGTQLSVL.

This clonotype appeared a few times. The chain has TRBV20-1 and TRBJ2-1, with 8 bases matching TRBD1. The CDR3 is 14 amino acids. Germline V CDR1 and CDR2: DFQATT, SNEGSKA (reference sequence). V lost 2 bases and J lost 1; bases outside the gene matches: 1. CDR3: CSARQGASYNEQFF. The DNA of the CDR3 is TGCAGTGCTAGACAGGGGGCGTCCTACAATGAGCAGTTCTTC.

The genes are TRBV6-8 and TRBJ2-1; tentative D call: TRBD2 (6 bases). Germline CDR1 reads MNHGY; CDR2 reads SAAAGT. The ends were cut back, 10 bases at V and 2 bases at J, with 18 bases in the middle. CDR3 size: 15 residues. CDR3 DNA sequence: TGTGCCATCCCGCCCCGGGACTCCCCCTACAATGAGCAGTTCTTC. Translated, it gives CAIPPRDSPYNEQFF.

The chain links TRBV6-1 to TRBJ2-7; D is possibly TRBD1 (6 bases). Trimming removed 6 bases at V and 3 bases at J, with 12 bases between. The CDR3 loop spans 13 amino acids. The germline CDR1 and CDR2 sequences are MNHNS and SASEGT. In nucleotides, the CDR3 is TGTGCCAGCAGCAAAGTAGGGGGCTACGAGCAGTACTTC. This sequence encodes CASSKVGGYEQYF.

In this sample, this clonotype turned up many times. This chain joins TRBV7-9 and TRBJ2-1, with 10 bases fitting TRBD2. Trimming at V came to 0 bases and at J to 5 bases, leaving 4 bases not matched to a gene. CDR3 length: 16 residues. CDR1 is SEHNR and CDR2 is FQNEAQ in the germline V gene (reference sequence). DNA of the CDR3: TGTGCCAGCAGCTTAGCGACTAGCGGGCCAAACAATGAGCAGTTCTTC. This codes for CASSLATSGPNNEQFF.

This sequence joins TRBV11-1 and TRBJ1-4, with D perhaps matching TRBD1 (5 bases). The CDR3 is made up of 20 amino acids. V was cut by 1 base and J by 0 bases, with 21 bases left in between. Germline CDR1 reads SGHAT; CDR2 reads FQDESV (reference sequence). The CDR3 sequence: CASSLGVLAGPQSTNEKLFF. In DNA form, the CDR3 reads TGTGCCAGCAGCTTAGGGGTGCTTGCGGGGCCTCAATCAACTAATGAAAAACTGTTTTTT.

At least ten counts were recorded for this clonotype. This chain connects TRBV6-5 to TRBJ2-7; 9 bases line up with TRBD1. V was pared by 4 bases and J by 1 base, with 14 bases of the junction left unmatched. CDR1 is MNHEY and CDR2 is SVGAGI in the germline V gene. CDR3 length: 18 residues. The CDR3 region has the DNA TGTGCCAGCAGTTCTTCAATCACCGGGACAGGGCGTTCCTACGAGCAGTACTTC. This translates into CASSSSITGTGRSYEQYF.

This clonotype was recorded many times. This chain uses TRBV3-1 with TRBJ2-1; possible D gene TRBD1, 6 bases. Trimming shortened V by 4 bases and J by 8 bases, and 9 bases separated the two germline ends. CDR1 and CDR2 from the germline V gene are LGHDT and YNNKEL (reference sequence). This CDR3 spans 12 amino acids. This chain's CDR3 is CASSPRGDEQFF. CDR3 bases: TGTGCCAGCAGCCCCAGGGGAGATGAGCAGTTCTTC.

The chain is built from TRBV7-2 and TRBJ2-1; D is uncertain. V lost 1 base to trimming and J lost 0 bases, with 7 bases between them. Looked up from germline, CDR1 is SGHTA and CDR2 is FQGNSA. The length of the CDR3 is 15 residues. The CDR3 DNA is TGTGCCAGCAGCTTAGTACAATTCTCCTACAATGAGCAGTTCTTC. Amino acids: CASSLVQFSYNEQFF. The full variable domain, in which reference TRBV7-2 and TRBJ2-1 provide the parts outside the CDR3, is GAGVSQSPSNKVTEKGKDVELRCDPISGHTALYWYRQSLGQGLEFLIYFQGNSAPDKSGLPSDRFSAERTGGSVSTLTIQRTQQEDSAVYLCASSLVQFSYNEQFFGPGTRLTVL.

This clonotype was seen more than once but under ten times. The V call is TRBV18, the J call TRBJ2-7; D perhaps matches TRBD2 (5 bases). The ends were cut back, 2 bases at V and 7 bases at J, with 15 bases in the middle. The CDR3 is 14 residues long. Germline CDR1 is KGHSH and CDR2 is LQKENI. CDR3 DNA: TGTGCCAGCTCACCAAAATGGGATGGCGGGGAGCAGTACTTC. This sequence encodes CASSPKWDGGEQYF.

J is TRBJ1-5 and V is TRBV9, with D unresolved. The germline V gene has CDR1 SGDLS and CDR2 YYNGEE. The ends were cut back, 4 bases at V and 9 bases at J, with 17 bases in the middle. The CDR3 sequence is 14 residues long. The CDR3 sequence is CASSLRPGEGPQHF. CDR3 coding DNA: TGTGCCAGCAGCCTCCGGCCCGGGGAAGGGCCCCAGCATTTT. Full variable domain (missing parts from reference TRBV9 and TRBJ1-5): DSGVTQTPKHLITATGQRVTLRCSPRSGDLSVYWYQQSLDQGLQFLIQYYNGEERAKGNILERFSAQQFPDLHSELNLSSLELGDSALYFCASSLRPGEGPQHFGDGTRLSIL.

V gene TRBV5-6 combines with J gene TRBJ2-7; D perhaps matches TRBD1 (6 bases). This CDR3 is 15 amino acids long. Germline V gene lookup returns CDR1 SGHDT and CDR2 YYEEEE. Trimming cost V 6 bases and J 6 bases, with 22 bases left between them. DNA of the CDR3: TGTGCCAGCACCCGGTACAGGGCCGGGTACAGCGAGCAGTACTTC. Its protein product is CASTRYRAGYSEQYF.

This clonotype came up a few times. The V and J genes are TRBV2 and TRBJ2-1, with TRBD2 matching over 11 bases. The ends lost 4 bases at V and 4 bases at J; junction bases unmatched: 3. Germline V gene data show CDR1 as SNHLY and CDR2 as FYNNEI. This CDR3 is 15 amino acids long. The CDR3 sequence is CASSGLAGRYNEQFF. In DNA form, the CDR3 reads TGTGCCAGCAGTGGACTAGCGGGAAGGTACAATGAGCAGTTCTTC.

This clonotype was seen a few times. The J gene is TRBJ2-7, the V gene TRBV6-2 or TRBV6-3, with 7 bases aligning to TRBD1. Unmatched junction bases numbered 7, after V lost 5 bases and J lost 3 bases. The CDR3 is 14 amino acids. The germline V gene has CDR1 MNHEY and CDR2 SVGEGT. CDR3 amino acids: CASSIRQGLYEQYF. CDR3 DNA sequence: TGTGCCAGCAGTATTCGACAGGGTCTCTACGAGCAGTACTTC.

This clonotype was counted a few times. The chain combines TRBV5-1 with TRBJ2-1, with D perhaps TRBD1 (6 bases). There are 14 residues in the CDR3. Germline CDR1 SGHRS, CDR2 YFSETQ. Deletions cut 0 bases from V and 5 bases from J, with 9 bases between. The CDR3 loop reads CASSLGDTDNEQFF. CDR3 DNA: TGCGCCAGCAGCTTGGGGGACACAGACAATGAGCAGTTCTTC.

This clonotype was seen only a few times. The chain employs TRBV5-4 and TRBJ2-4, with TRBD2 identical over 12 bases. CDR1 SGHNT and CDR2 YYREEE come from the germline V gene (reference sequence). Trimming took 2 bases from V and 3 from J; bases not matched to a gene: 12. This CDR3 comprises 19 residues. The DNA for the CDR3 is TGTGCCAGCAGCTTTCGACTAGCGGGAGCGGAAAGGGGCAAAAACATTCAGTACTTC. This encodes CASSFRLAGAERGKNIQYF.

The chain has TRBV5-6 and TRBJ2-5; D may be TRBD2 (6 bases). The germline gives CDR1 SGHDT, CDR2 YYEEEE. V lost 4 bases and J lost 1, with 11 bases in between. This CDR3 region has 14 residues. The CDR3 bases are TGTGCCAGCAGCAGACCGGGACTCCAAGAGACCCAGTACTTC. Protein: CASSRPGLQETQYF.

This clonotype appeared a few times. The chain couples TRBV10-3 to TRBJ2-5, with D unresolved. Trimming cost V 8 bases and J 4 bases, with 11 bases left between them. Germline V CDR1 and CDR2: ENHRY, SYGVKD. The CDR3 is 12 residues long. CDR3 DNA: TGTGCCATCGCCCCAGGCCGAGAGACCCAGTACTTC. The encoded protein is CAIAPGRETQYF.